This is a list of T cell receptor beta chains from one sample in a study of cytomegalovirus exposure and HLA in healthy donors. The assay was immunoSEQ multiplex PCR, and TCRdb's table has in-frame clones only and misses some. The sample contains 110,000 or so clones, roughly 70% of which appear only once. Sequencing was done on a sample of PBMCs. All receptors come from a woman between 40 and 55 years old in good health and CMV-seropositive. The CDR3 runs from the conserved cysteine through the conserved F or W. D genes are given only for firm matches. The size of a clone is reported for some rows only, either as once, few or many, or as a class for expanded clones.

j_call	clone_size	d_call	v_call	cdr3_nt	cdr3_aa
TRBJ2-7	few	TRBD1	TRBV6-6	TGTGCCATACAAGACAGGGCGCTTTCCTACGAGCAGTACTTC	CAIQDRALSYEQYF
TRBJ2-7	NA	NA	TRBV28	TGTGCCAGCAGTTGGAGAGAGCAGTACTTC	CASSWREQYF
TRBJ2-7	NA	NA	TRBV28	TGTGCCAGCAGTAGGAAACAGGGATATTCTATCTACGAGCAGTACTTC	CASSRKQGYSIYEQYF
TRBJ2-2	NA	TRBD1	TRBV18	TGTGCCAGCTCACCTCAGGACAGGTTGAACACCGGGGAGCTGTTTTTT	CASSPQDRLNTGELFF
TRBJ2-5	once	TRBD1	TRBV7-8	TGTGCCAGCAGCCCTCGGACGGGACAGCAAGAGACCCAGTACTTC	CASSPRTGQQETQYF
TRBJ1-1	few	TRBD1	TRBV7-2	TGTGCCAGCAGCTTGGACAGGGGGAACACTGAAGCTTTCTTT	CASSLDRGNTEAFF
TRBJ2-1	NA	NA	TRBV27	TGTGCCAGCAGTTTATACGGGGACTACAATGAGCAGTTCTTC	CASSLYGDYNEQFF
TRBJ2-7	few	NA	TRBV27	TGTGCCAGCGGGCGGACAGTCACCTACGAGCAGTACTTC	CASGRTVTYEQYF
TRBJ2-1	NA	NA	TRBV7-3	TGTGCCAGCAGCCCGTCACGGGGGGCAATTATGAGCAATGAGCAGTTCTTC	CASSPSRGAIMSNEQFF
TRBJ1-5	NA	NA	TRBV10-3	TGTGCCATCAGAGAGACCGCGAGTGCTGGTCAGCCCCAGCATTTT	CAIRETASAGQPQHF
TRBJ1-1	NA	NA	TRBV6-4	TGTGCCAGCAGAAAGGACAGCGGATCGGAGAACACTGAAGCTTTCTTT	CASRKDSGSENTEAFF
TRBJ1-2	NA	NA	TRBV6-1	TGTGCCAGCAGTGAAGACAGGGTTAATGGCTACACCTTC	CASSEDRVNGYTF
TRBJ1-2	NA	NA	TRBV30	TGTGCCTGGAGTGTAAGTGGCAGGGGTATTGGCTACACCTTC	CAWSVSGRGIGYTF
TRBJ2-2	NA	NA	TRBV7-9	TGTGCCAGCAGCTCCGGGCGACGGGGACTGGCGAACACCGGGGAGCTGTTTTTT	CASSSGRRGLANTGELFF
TRBJ2-7	NA	NA	TRBV6-1	TGTGCCAGCAGACTTCTGGACAGATACGAGCAGTACTTC	CASRLLDRYEQYF
TRBJ2-1	few	TRBD1	TRBV5-4	TGTGCCAGCAGCACCGACGGGACAGGGGGCAATGAGCAGTTCTTC	CASSTDGTGGNEQFF
TRBJ2-6	NA	TRBD1	TRBV27	TGTGCCATAGGGACAGGGGGGGCCAACGTCCTGACTTTC	CAIGTGGANVLTF
TRBJ2-6	NA	TRBD2	TRBV4-2	TGTGCCAGCAGCCCGGGACTAGCGGGGGACTCTGGGGCCAACGTCCTGACTTTC	CASSPGLAGDSGANVLTF
TRBJ1-1	NA	NA	TRBV5-3	TGTGCCAGAAGCTTGGGGAGGGCGAGAACTGAAGCTTTCTTT	CARSLGRARTEAFF
TRBJ2-3	once	TRBD2	TRBV30	TGTGCCTGGAGGATAGCGGGGAGCACAGATACGCAGTATTTT	CAWRIAGSTDTQYF
TRBJ2-1	NA	TRBD2	TRBV5-1	TGCGCCAGCAGCTTCGCTAGCGGGTCGAACAATGAGCAGTTCTTC	CASSFASGSNNEQFF
TRBJ2-7	NA	TRBD2	TRBV7-2	TGTGCCAGCAGCCCAACCACGCTAGCGGGAGGGCCCGTGGACGAGCAGTACTTC	CASSPTTLAGGPVDEQYF
TRBJ1-4	NA	TRBD1	TRBV18	TGTGCCAGCTCACCCCAAATGACAGGGACTGCAACTAATGAAAAACTGTTTTTT	CASSPQMTGTATNEKLFF
TRBJ1-6	NA	NA	TRBV6-5	TGTGCCAGCACCCTGGGGCAGGCCAATTCACCCCTCCACTTT	CASTLGQANSPLHF
TRBJ2-5	NA	TRBD1	TRBV6-1	TGTGCCAGCAGTGAATGGGGACAGACTGTTGGCGAGACCCAGTACTTC	CASSEWGQTVGETQYF
TRBJ2-7	NA	TRBD1	TRBV7-3	TGTGCCAGCAGCCAAGGGACAGGTTTAACCTACGAGCAGTACTTC	CASSQGTGLTYEQYF
TRBJ2-1	NA	TRBD2	TRBV6-1	TGTGCCAGCAGTCGTACTAGCGGGAGCGCTGATGAGCAGTTCTTC	CASSRTSGSADEQFF
TRBJ1-5	NA	TRBD1	TRBV28	TGTGCCAGCTGTAGAGGGACAGGGGGCAATCAGCCCCAGCATTTT	CASCRGTGGNQPQHF
TRBJ2-1	NA	NA	TRBV7-9	TGTGCCAGCAGCTGGCTAGGACAGAAGATGTACAATGAGCAGTTCTTC	CASSWLGQKMYNEQFF
TRBJ2-7	NA	TRBD1	TRBV5-4	TGTGCCAGCAGAACCGGGACAGCCGAGCAGTACTTC	CASRTGTAEQYF
TRBJ2-5	few	TRBD1	TRBV5-6	TGTGCCAGCAGCAAGCCAGGACAGGGACAAGAGACCCAGTACTTC	CASSKPGQGQETQYF
TRBJ2-7	NA	NA	TRBV11-2	TGTGCCAGCAGCTTAGAGAGCGCTTCCGAGCAGTACTTC	CASSLESASEQYF
TRBJ1-2	NA	NA	TRBV30	TGTGCCTGGAACCCCGGGGGGTATGGCTACACCTTC	CAWNPGGYGYTF
TRBJ2-5	NA	TRBD2	TRBV7-3	TGTGCCAGCAGCCGGGGACGGGGGGAGGTTGGGGAGACCCAGTACTTC	CASSRGRGEVGETQYF
TRBJ2-7	NA	TRBD1	TRBV4-1	TGCGCCAGCAGCCACCCAGGACAGGGAATCTCCTACGAGCAGTACTTC	CASSHPGQGISYEQYF
TRBJ2-1	NA	TRBD2	TRBV19	TGTGCCAGTAGACTAGCGGGGCCCAATGAGCAGTTCTTC	CASRLAGPNEQFF
TRBJ1-1	NA	NA	TRBV6-6	TGTGCCAGCAGTTACCGGGGGTTTGGCACTGAAGCTTTCTTT	CASSYRGFGTEAFF
TRBJ1-2	NA	TRBD1	TRBV30	TGTGCCTGGAGCTTGACAGGGGCCCGGGAGGGCTACACCTTC	CAWSLTGAREGYTF
TRBJ2-7	NA	TRBD2	TRBV6-5	TGTGCCAGCAGTTACTCGAGGGCTAGCGGCTCCTACGAGCAGTACTTC	CASSYSRASGSYEQYF
TRBJ2-5	once	NA	TRBV7-9	TGTGCCAGCAGCTTAGAGGGACGGCGGGGCTCCCAAGAGACCCAGTACTTC	CASSLEGRRGSQETQYF
TRBJ2-2	NA	NA	TRBV9	TGTGCCAGCAGCGTAGTCGGGGGATCGAACACCGGGGAGCTGTTTTTT	CASSVVGGSNTGELFF